This T cell receptor (beta chain) was captured in a study of T cell repertoires in cytomegalovirus infection. Study background: Used in the study were CMV epitopes, some recently identified and HLA-C-restricted, others well-studied and HLA-B-restricted. Through public TCR beta signatures, both CMV infection and matching HLA type were indicated. Regarding the study as a whole: Carriers of CMV and the relevant HLA type were discriminated by public TCR beta frequency. CMV-specific HLA-C-restricted TCR beta clonotypes dominated the ex vivo response.

TCRdb re-analysed the reads in MiXCR, keeping a single row per CDR3 protein. The table has approximately 310,000 distinct CDR3 sequences, 25% seen once. Sample share makes this clonotype medium-sized (0.01 to 0.1%). Its specificity is unknown. CDR1 and CDR2 (germline): SGHVS, FQNEAQ. The CDR3 sequence is 13 residues long. Trimming stripped 3 bases from V and 10 bases from J, with 13 bases between. The source material was cultured PBMCs, sampled from culture after CMV antigen stimulation. This chain connects TRBV7-8 to TRBJ2-1, with D uncertain. The sequence was collected from a human donor in good health (CMV status not recorded). Some clones in this sample may be carry-over from other donors' samples. The CDR3 is CASSFQELREQFF. DNA of the CDR3: TGTGCCAGCAGCTTCCAGGAACTGAGAGAGCAGTTCTTC.